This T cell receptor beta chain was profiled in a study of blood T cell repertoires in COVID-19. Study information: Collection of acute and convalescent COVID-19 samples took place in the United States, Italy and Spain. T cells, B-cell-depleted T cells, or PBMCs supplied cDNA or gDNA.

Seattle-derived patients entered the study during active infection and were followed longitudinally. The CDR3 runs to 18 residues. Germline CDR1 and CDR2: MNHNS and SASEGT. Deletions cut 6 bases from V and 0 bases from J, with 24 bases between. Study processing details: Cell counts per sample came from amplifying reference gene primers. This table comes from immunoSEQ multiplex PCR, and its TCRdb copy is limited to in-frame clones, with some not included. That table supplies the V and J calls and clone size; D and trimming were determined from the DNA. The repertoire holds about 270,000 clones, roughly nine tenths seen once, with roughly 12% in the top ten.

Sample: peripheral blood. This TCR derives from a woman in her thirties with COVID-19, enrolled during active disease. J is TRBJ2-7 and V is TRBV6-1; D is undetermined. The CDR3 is CASRERISSRFSSYEQYF. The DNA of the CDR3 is TGTGCCAGCAGGGAACGAATATCCTCTCGATTCAGCTCCTACGAGCAGTACTTC.